A single sample gave rise to the 17 T cell receptor beta chains below, sequenced in a study of blood T cell repertoires in COVID-19. Measured with immunoSEQ multiplex PCR; TCRdb has only the in-frame clones, and not every one. The repertoire holds more than 200,000 clones, with approximately 90% as singletons. The sequenced sample consisted of peripheral blood. The receptors were gathered from a man aged 30-40 years with COVID-19, enrolled during active disease.

The gene calls are TRBV19 and TRBJ2-1; a weak D match, TRBD2 (6 bases). Trimming stripped 6 bases from V and 0 bases from J, with 18 bases between. This CDR3 spans 17 amino acids. Germline loops: CDR1 LNHDA, CDR2 SQIVND (reference sequence). CDR3 amino acids: CASSPLPMGGSYNEQFF. DNA for the CDR3: TGTGCCAGTAGCCCACTACCGATGGGGGGCTCCTACAATGAGCAGTTCTTC.

The chain employs TRBV19 and TRBJ1-4; D gene ambiguous. CDR1 and CDR2 from the germline V gene are LNHDA and SQIVND (reference sequence). The CDR3 is made up of 16 amino acids. The germline V and J ends were trimmed by 3 bases and 2 bases, with 13 bases remaining between them. This chain's CDR3 is CASSIGHGATNEKLFF. CDR3 DNA sequence: TGTGCCAGTAGTATTGGTCACGGTGCGACTAATGAAAAACTGTTTTTT. The variable domain in full, completed from reference TRBV19 and TRBJ1-4, reads DGGITQSPKYLFRKEGQNVTLSCEQNLNHDAMYWYRQDPGQGLRLIYYSQIVNDFQKGDIAEGYSVSREKKESFPLTVTSAQKNPTAFYLCASSIGHGATNEKLFFGSGTQLSVL.

This clone was detected only a few times. The chain combines TRBV28 with TRBJ1-2; 8 bases agree with TRBD1. The CDR3 spans 16 residues. V shed 6 bases and J 4 bases; nucleotides not matched to a gene: 13. Germline CDR1 MDHEN, CDR2 SYDVKM. The CDR3 reads CASRAPAGTGFYGYTF. The CDR3 DNA reads as TGTGCCAGCAGAGCACCTGCCGGGACAGGCTTCTATGGCTACACCTTC.

The chain combines TRBV7-7 with TRBJ2-1; D may be TRBD1 (6 bases). From germline, CDR1 is SSHAT and CDR2 FNYEAQ (reference sequence). This CDR3 has 12 amino acids. V was trimmed by 5 bases and J by 9 bases, leaving 11 bases between them. The CDR3 spells CASSETGGEQFF. CDR3 DNA sequence: TGTGCCAGCAGCGAGACAGGAGGTGAGCAGTTCTTC. Full variable domain (rest looked up from reference TRBV7-7 and TRBJ2-1): GAGVSQSPRYKVTKRGQDVTLRCDPISSHATLYWYQQALGQGPEFLTYFNYEAQPDKSGLPSDRFSAERPEGSISTLTIQRTEQRDSAMYRCASSETGGEQFFGPGTRLTVL.

The CDR3 nucleotides are TGTGCCAGCTCACCAACTGGTCAGGGGGCCTCTATCGGGGAGCTGTTTTTT. It specifies CASSPTGQGASIGELFF. V is TRBV18 and J is TRBJ2-2; 8 nucleotides match TRBD1. V lost 2 bases and J lost 7; bases outside the gene matches: 12. The CDR3 sequence is 17 residues long. Per the germline V gene, CDR1 is KGHSH and CDR2 is LQKENI.

The V gene is TRBV7-9, the J gene TRBJ2-7, with D possibly being TRBD2 (6 bases). The CDR3 is 15 residues long. The germline CDR1 and CDR2 sequences are SEHNR and FQNEAQ (reference sequence). Trimming took off 1 base at V and 6 bases at J, with 16 bases between the two ends. CDR3 protein: CASSLGSGTEGEQYF. In DNA form, the CDR3 reads TGTGCCAGCAGCTTAGGTAGCGGTACGGAAGGCGAGCAGTACTTC.

V is TRBV14 and J is TRBJ2-3, with D maybe TRBD2 (5 bases). Trimming took 2 bases from V and 4 from J, leaving 13 bases between them. The CDR3 runs to 15 residues. Germline loops: CDR1 SGHDN, CDR2 FVKESK. CDR3 nucleotide sequence: TGTGCCAGCAGCCAAATTGTGGGAGTAGCAGATACGCAGTATTTT. This gives the protein CASSQIVGVADTQYF. The whole variable domain, filled in from reference TRBV14 and TRBJ2-3, reads EAGVTQFPSHSVIEKGQTVTLRCDPISGHDNLYWYRRVMGKEIKFLLHFVKESKQDESGMPNNRFLAERTGGTYSTLKVQPAELEDSGVYFCASSQIVGVADTQYFGPGTRLTVL.

This rearrangement joins TRBV7-2 to TRBJ1-4, with TRBD1 identical over 7 bases. Germline V lookup: CDR1 SGHTA, CDR2 FQGNSA. J was trimmed by 8 bases and V by 5 bases; bases with no gene match: 8. The CDR3 spans 14 residues. In DNA, the CDR3 is TGTGCCAGCAGCCCCCCGGGACAGAACGAAAAACTGTTTTTT. Translated: CASSPPGQNEKLFF. Supplemented by reference TRBV7-2 and TRBJ1-4, the full variable domain reads GAGVSQSPSNKVTEKGKDVELRCDPISGHTALYWYRQSLGQGLEFLIYFQGNSAPDKSGLPSDRFSAERTGGSVSTLTIQRTQQEDSAVYLCASSPPGQNEKLFFGSGTQLSVL.

A few counts support this clone. Other DNA sequences in the same sample also yield this CDR3. The rearrangement links TRBV7-9 to TRBJ1-5, with a tentative D call TRBD1 (6 bases). CDR3 length equals 15 residues. Trimming took 5 bases from V and 6 from J, leaving 17 bases between them. Looked up from germline, CDR1 is SEHNR and CDR2 is FQNEAQ (reference sequence). The CDR3, as DNA: TGTGCCAGCAGCCCTCGAGGGGGGGGAAGTCAGCCCCAGCATTTT. It specifies CASSPRGGGSQPQHF.

The rearrangement joins TRBV29-1 to TRBJ2-1; 9 bases map to TRBD1. The CDR3 loop spans 17 amino acids. Germline assignment: CDR1 SQVTM and CDR2 ANQGSEA. V gave up 3 bases and J gave up 0 bases; unmatched junction bases: 9. The CDR3, as DNA: TGCAGCGTTGAGCCGGACAGGGGTCAAAGCTCCTACAATGAGCAGTTCTTC. It translates to CSVEPDRGQSSYNEQFF.

This clone came up once. The chain has TRBV6-1 and TRBJ1-5; D not resolved. Trimming left V 3 bases short and J 3 bases short, with 12 bases between. CDR1 MNHNS and CDR2 SASEGT come from the germline V gene. The CDR3 loop spans 15 amino acids. The CDR3 loop is CASSEGVFPNQPQHF. CDR3 coding DNA: TGTGCCAGCAGTGAGGGAGTTTTCCCCAATCAGCCCCAGCATTTT.

The chain links TRBV28 to TRBJ1-3; TRBD1 aligns across 7 bases. The germline gives CDR1 MDHEN, CDR2 SYDVKM. This CDR3 has 15 residues. The trim removed 3 bases at V and 3 bases at J, leaving 5 bases unmatched. The DNA for the CDR3 is TGTGCCAGCAGTTTCAGGGGGGCCTTTGGAAACACCATATATTTT. It yields the protein CASSFRGAFGNTIYF.

The chain joins TRBV7-9 to TRBJ2-3; TRBD2 aligns across 11 bases. Germline lookup yields CDR1 SEHNR and CDR2 FQNEAQ (reference sequence). The CDR3 length is 19 residues. The J segment lost 4 bases and the V segment lost 5 bases, leaving 17 bases of the junction unmatched. CDR3 in amino acids: CASSPTLVGGLAAADTQYF. In DNA form, the CDR3 reads TGTGCCAGCAGCCCAACTCTGGTTGGGGGACTAGCGGCTGCAGATACGCAGTATTTT.

The rearrangement links TRBV5-4 to TRBJ2-1; 12 nucleotides line up with TRBD2. This CDR3 spans 16 amino acids. V dropped 3 bases and J dropped 8; count of bases not matched to a gene: 9. Germline CDR1 reads SGHNT; CDR2 reads YYREEE (reference sequence). The CDR3 sequence is CASSSRLAGGPHEQFF. The CDR3 DNA follows: TGTGCCAGCAGCTCCCGGCTAGCGGGGGGGCCCCATGAGCAGTTCTTC.

J is TRBJ2-7 and V is TRBV27; 7 bases are a match to TRBD2. CDR3 length equals 14 residues. The V gene end was trimmed by 6 bases and the J gene end by 6 bases; junction bases not matched to a gene: 11. Germline CDR1 and CDR2: MNHEY and SMNVEV (reference sequence). The CDR3 spells CASSFLGGGTEQYF. The CDR3 region has the DNA TGTGCCAGCAGCTTTCTTGGGGGGGGGACCGAGCAGTACTTC.

This chain joins TRBV4-3 and TRBJ2-7; TRBD2 matches at 10 bases. The germline gives CDR1 LGHNA, CDR2 YSLEER. V was clipped by 0 bases and J by 5 bases; unmatched bases: 4. The CDR3 runs to 15 residues. The CDR3 sequence is CASSQDGLAGDEQYF. For the CDR3, the DNA is TGCGCCAGCAGCCAAGATGGTCTAGCGGGAGACGAGCAGTACTTC.

The chain joins TRBV9 to TRBJ1-3; D may be TRBD1 (6 bases). This CDR3 has 13 residues. Trimming removed 4 bases from V and 3 bases from J, with 8 bases in between. The V gene's germline CDR1 is SGDLS and CDR2 YYNGEE. The chain's CDR3 is CASSTGYGNTIYF. For the CDR3, the DNA is TGTGCCAGCAGCACAGGGTATGGAAACACCATATATTTT. The whole variable domain, filled in from reference TRBV9 and TRBJ1-3, reads DSGVTQTPKHLITATGQRVTLRCSPRSGDLSVYWYQQSLDQGLQFLIQYYNGEERAKGNILERFSAQQFPDLHSELNLSSLELGDSALYFCASSTGYGNTIYFGEGSWLTVV.